This T cell receptor (beta chain) comes out of a study of OX40 agonist ivuxolimab in advanced cancers. Study summary: Patients were 82.7% male with ages roughly 20 to 85, mean about 60.

Libraries were prepared by immunoSEQ multiplex PCR; TCRdb keeps only in-frame clonotypes and omits some of them. Of 77,000 or so clones listed, 90% were seen once; the top ten hold around 2%. Trimming removed 0 bases at V and 3 bases at J, with 11 bases between. Germline V CDR1 and CDR2: MGHRA, YSYEKL. The CDR3 length is 15 residues. This receptor was identified in an adult with an advanced solid tumor such as melanoma, head and neck, liver or kidney cancer. The rearrangement links TRBV4-1 to TRBJ1-1, with D unclear. The material sequenced was CD4+ or CD8+ T cells sorted from blood, taken in a trial of the OX40 agonist ivuxolimab. CDR3 bases: TGCGCCAGCAGCCAAGATTGGGGTAGGGACACTGAAGCTTTCTTT. The encoded protein is CASSQDWGRDTEAFF.